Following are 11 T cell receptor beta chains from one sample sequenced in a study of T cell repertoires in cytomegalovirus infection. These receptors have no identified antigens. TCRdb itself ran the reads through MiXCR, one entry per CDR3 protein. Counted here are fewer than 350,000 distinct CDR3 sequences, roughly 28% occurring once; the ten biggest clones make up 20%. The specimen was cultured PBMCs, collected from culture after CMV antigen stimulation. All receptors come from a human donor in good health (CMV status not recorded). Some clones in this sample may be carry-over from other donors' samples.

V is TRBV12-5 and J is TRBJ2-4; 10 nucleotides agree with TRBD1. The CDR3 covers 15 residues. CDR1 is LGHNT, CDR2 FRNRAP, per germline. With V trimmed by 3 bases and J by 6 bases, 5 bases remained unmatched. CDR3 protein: CASGLETGGLNIQYF. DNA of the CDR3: TGTGCTAGTGGTTTAGAGACAGGGGGCCTAAACATTCAGTACTTC.

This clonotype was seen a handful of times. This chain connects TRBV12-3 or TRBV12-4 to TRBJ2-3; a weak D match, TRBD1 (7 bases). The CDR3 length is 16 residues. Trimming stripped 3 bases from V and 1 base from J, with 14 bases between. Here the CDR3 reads CASSLGQGGGTDTQYF. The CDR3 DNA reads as TGTGCCAGCAGTTTGGGTCAGGGGGGCGGCACAGATACGCAGTATTTT.

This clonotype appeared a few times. The CDR3, as DNA: TGTGCCATCAGTGACACCGGGACAGGGCCCTCTGAAGCTTTCTTT. This codes for CAISDTGTGPSEAFF. The chain has TRBV10-3 and TRBJ1-1; the match to TRBD1 covers 9 bases. V was pared by 3 bases and J by 6 bases, with 8 bases of the junction left unmatched. Germline V gene sequence: CDR1 ENHRY, CDR2 SYGVKD. The CDR3 contains 15 residues.

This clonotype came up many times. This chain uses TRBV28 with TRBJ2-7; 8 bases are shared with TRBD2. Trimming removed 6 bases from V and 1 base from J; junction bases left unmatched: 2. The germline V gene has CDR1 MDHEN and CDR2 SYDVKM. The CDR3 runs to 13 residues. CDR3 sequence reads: CASSLAGSYEQYF. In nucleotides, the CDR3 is TGTGCCAGCAGCTTAGCGGGGTCCTACGAGCAGTACTTC.

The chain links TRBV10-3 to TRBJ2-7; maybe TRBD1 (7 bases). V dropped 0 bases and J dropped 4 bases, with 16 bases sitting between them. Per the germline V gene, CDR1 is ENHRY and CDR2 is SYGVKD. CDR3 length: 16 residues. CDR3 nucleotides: TGTGCCATCAGTGAGTCCGGCAGGGGGGCCCTTTACGAGCAGTACTTC. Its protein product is CAISESGRGALYEQYF.

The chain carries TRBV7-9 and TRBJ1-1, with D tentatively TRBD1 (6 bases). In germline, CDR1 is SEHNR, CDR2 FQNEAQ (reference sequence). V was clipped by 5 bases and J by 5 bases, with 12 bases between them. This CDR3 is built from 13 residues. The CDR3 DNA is TGTGCCAGCAGCCCCCCGGGGGCAACTGAAGCTTTCTTT. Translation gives CASSPPGATEAFF.

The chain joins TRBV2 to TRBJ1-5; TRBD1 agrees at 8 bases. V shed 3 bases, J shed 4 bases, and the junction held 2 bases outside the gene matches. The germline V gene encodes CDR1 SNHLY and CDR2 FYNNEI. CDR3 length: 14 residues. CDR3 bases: TGTGCCAGCAGTGAGGGGACAGGTAATCAGCCCCAGCATTTT. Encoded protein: CASSEGTGNQPQHF.

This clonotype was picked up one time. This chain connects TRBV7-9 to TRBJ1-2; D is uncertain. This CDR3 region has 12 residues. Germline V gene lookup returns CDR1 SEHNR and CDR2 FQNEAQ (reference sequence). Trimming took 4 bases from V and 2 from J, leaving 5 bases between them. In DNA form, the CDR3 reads TGTGCCAGCAGCTGGCTAAACTATGGCTACACCTTC. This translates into CASSWLNYGYTF.

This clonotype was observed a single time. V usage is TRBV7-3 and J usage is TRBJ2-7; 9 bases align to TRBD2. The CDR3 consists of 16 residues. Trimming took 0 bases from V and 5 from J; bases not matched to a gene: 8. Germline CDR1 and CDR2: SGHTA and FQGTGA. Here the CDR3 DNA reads TGTGCCAGCAGCTTAACGGGGAGTAGCGGGAGCAACGAGCAGTACTTC. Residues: CASSLTGSSGSNEQYF.

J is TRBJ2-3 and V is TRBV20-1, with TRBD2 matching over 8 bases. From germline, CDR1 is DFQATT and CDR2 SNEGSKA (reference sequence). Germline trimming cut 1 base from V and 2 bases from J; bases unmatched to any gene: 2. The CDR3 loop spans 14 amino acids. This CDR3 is CSARGAGDTDTQYF. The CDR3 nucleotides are TGCAGTGCTAGAGGAGCGGGGGACACAGATACGCAGTATTTT.

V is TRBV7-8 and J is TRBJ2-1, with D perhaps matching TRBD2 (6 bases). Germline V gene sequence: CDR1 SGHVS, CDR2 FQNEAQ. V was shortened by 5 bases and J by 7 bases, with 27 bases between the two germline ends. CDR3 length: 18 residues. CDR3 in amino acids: CASSLRGSGDLPGNEQFF. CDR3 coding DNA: TGTGCCAGCAGCCTTCGGGGGAGTGGGGACTTACCAGGGAATGAGCAGTTCTTC.